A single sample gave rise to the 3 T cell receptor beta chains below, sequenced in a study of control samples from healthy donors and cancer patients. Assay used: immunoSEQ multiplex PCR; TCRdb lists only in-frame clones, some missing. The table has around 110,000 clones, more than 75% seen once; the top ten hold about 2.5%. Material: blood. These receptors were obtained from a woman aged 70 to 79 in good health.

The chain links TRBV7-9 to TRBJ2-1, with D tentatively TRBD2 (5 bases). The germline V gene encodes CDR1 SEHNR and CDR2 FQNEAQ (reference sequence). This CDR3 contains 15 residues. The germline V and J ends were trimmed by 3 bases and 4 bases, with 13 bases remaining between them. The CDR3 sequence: CASSFYARGYNEQFF. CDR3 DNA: TGTGCCAGCAGCTTCTATGCTCGAGGGTACAATGAGCAGTTCTTC.

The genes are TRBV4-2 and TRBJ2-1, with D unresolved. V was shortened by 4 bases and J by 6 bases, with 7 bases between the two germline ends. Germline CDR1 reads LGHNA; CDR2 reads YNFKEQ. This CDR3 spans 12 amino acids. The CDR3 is CASSLDLNEQFF. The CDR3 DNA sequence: TGTGCCAGCAGCCTGGACCTCAATGAGCAGTTCTTC.

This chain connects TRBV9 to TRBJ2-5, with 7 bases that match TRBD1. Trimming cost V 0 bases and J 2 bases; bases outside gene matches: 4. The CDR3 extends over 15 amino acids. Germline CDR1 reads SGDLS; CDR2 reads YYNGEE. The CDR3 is CASSVDRGEQETQYF. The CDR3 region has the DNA TGTGCCAGCAGCGTAGACAGGGGAGAACAAGAGACCCAGTACTTC. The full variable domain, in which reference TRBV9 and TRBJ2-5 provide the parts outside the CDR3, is DSGVTQTPKHLITATGQRVTLRCSPRSGDLSVYWYQQSLDQGLQFLIQYYNGEERAKGNILERFSAQQFPDLHSELNLSSLELGDSALYFCASSVDRGEQETQYFGPGTRLLVL.